These 16 T cell receptor beta chains share one sample of origin, sequenced in a study of immune characterization of retroperitoneal liposarcoma. TCRdb processed the PCR reads anew with MiXCR; each CDR3 protein has one entry. This table has approximately 10,000 distinct CDR3 sequences, roughly 26% appearing once. The sample comprised tumor tissue. Receptors originate from a female donor with retroperitoneal liposarcoma.

This clonotype is categorized as medium-sized. The CDR3 region is CASTVAGSNNEQFF. In nucleotides, the CDR3 is TGTGCCAGCACGGTAGCGGGGAGTAACAATGAGCAGTTCTTC. The J gene is TRBJ2-1, the V gene TRBV12-3 or TRBV12-4; 8 nucleotides agree with TRBD2. J gave up 5 bases and V 7 bases, and 7 bases lay outside the gene matches. This CDR3 is 14 amino acids long.

This clonotype has ten or more counts. The chain joins TRBV7-6 to TRBJ1-1, with D possibly TRBD1 on 5 matching bases. The germline V and J ends were trimmed by 6 bases and 5 bases, with 16 bases remaining between them. This CDR3 spans 14 amino acids. Germline CDR1 reads SGHVS; CDR2 reads FNYEAQ. CDR3 region: CASREGGEGTEAFF. The CDR3 DNA sequence: TGTGCCAGCAGAGAGGGAGGGGAGGGGACTGAAGCTTTCTTT.

This clonotype was recorded a few times. V usage is TRBV6-1 and J usage is TRBJ2-1; no reliable D call. Germline assignment: CDR1 MNHNS and CDR2 SASEGT. Trimming cost V 7 bases and J 10 bases, with 11 bases left between them. This CDR3 region has 11 residues. The CDR3 DNA is TGTGCCAGCACCGATTTTAACGAGCAGTTCTTC. It is translated as CASTDFNEQFF.

This chain links TRBV12-3 or TRBV12-4 with TRBJ2-1; 7 nucleotides agree with TRBD1. V gave up 2 bases and J gave up 1 base; unmatched junction bases: 11. This CDR3 is 18 amino acids long. As DNA, the CDR3 is TGTGCCAGCAGTTTACCGAATTGGGACAGCCCATCCTACAATGAGCAGTTCTTC. This encodes CASSLPNWDSPSYNEQFF.

The chain links TRBV6-1 to TRBJ1-1; the match to TRBD1 covers 9 bases. The CDR3 length is 17 residues. V shed 2 bases, J shed 9 bases, and the junction held 16 bases outside the gene matches. The germline CDR1 and CDR2 sequences are MNHNS and SASEGT. The CDR3 spells CASSESRGYRGQGKAFF. CDR3 sequence (DNA): TGTGCCAGCAGTGAATCTCGCGGGTACAGGGGGCAGGGGAAAGCTTTCTTT.

By frequency in the sample, this clonotype is medium-sized. The CDR3 loop is CARDRTGFYYEQYF. The CDR3 nucleotides are TGTGCCAGGGATCGGACAGGCTTCTACTACGAGCAGTACTTC. The rearrangement joins TRBV6-1 to TRBJ2-1; the match to TRBD1 covers 7 bases. The closer fit of TRBJ2-7 to the DNA end suggests the J call may be wrong. Germline CDR1 and CDR2: MNHNS and SASEGT. The CDR3 spans 14 residues.

CDR3 residues: CASTARLMAANTEAFF. CDR3 DNA sequence: TGTGCCAGCACGGCTCGCCTAATGGCGGCGAACACTGAAGCTTTCTTT. V and J are TRBV7-2 and TRBJ1-1; no definite D call. CDR1 is SGHTA, CDR2 FQGNSA, per germline. The CDR3 spans 16 residues. V gave up 7 bases and J gave up 1 base, with 19 bases separating them.

Worth noting for this clonotype: The junction differs from germline at one of its ends, possibly a read error. This chain joins TRBV6-1 and TRBJ2-7, with D perhaps given as TRBD1 or TRBD2 (6 bases each). CDR1 is MNHNS, CDR2 SASEGT, per germline. The CDR3 runs 15 residues. CDR3 sequence reads: CAGTQGAGGNSPPRF. For the CDR3, the DNA is TGTGCCGGAACACAGGGAGCGGGCGGGAATTCACCCCCCCGCTTC.

By frequency in the sample, this clonotype is medium-sized. The chain employs TRBV7-2 and TRBJ2-5; 9 bases fit TRBD2. Germline values: CDR1 SGHTA, CDR2 FQGNSA. The ends lost 5 bases at V and 11 bases at J; junction bases unmatched: 12. This CDR3 has 14 residues. The CDR3: CASSRGGALWEQYF. CDR3 in DNA: TGTGCCAGCAGCCGCGGGGGGGCCCTCTGGGAGCAGTACTTC.

Points on this clonotype: A much more abundant neighbour one base away suggests this may be a read error. The conserved final phenylalanine or tryptophan is absent from the CDR3, which likely points to a read error. V usage is TRBV7-3 and J usage is TRBJ2-3; perhaps TRBD1 as D (5 bases). CDR1 and CDR2 from the germline V gene are SGHTA and FQGTGA. The CDR3 extends over 16 amino acids. Trimming stripped 5 bases from V and 4 bases from J, with 19 bases between. CDR3 residues: CASSSTRAPRADTQYV. The CDR3 DNA reads as TGTGCCAGCAGCAGTACCAGGGCTCCCCGGGCAGATACGCAGTATGTT.

For the CDR3, the DNA is TGTGCCAGCAGCACGCCCTCGCGCGGAGGGAGGGAGACCCAGTACTTC. It is translated as CASSTPSRGGRETQYF. The chain is built from TRBV6-6 and TRBJ2-5, with D possibly matching TRBD2 (6 bases). With 6 bases removed from V and 5 bases from J, the gap between germline ends came to 22 bases. Germline CDR1 MNHNY, CDR2 SVGAGI (reference sequence). The CDR3 is 16 amino acids.

The rearrangement links TRBV4-1 to TRBJ2-1, with D possibly matching TRBD1 (6 bases). V was shortened by 5 bases and J by 5 bases, with 16 bases between the two germline ends. The length of the CDR3 is 15 residues. Germline V gives CDR1 MGHRA, CDR2 YSYEKL. CDR3 in amino acids: CASSYNKGVDNEQFF. CDR3 DNA sequence: TGCGCCAGCAGCTACAATAAGGGGGTGGACAATGAGCAGTTCTTC.

This clonotype is termed medium-sized. As DNA, the CDR3 is TGTGCCAGCAGCTTTCCACGAAGCGGGACCAGCACAGATACGCAGTATTTT. Translation: CASSFPRSGTSTDTQYF. This sequence joins TRBV7-2 and TRBJ2-3, with 7 bases that match TRBD2. V lost 3 bases to trimming and J lost 0 bases; unmatched junction nucleotides: 9. The length of the CDR3 is 17 residues. CDR1 and CDR2 from the germline V gene are SGHTA and FQGNSA.

This clonotype was detected ten times or more. J is TRBJ2-7 and V is TRBV11-2; perhaps D is TRBD1 or TRBD2 (5 bases each). CDR1 SGHAT and CDR2 FQNNGV come from the germline V gene. The CDR3 sequence is 15 residues long. V lost 4 bases and J lost 0, with 13 bases in between. DNA of the CDR3: TGTGCCAGCAGCTCCGTGTGGGGGAGCTCCTACGAGCAGTACTTC. Translating it yields CASSSVWGSSYEQYF.

With regard to this clonotype: A read error is possible here, since a much larger clone lies one base away. This chain links TRBV6-1 with TRBJ2-1, with D perhaps TRBD1 or TRBD2 (5 bases each). Germline CDR1 MNHNS, CDR2 SASEGT. Trimming removed 7 bases at V and 13 bases at J, with 17 bases between. The CDR3 sequence is 12 residues long. CDR3 DNA: TGTGCCAGCACGGGGCTGGAAAACATTCAGTTCTTC. This sequence encodes CASTGLENIQFF.

In this sample, this clonotype turned up many times. The chain joins TRBV6-1 to TRBJ1-2; a possible D gene is TRBD1 (6 bases). Germline CDR1 reads MNHNS; CDR2 reads SASEGT. The CDR3 covers 16 residues. V was cut by 8 bases and J by 0 bases, with 19 bases left in between. The CDR3 nucleotides read TGTGCCAGCGCTGACCGCACAGGGATTTCTAACTATGGCTACACCTTC. This codes for CASADRTGISNYGYTF.